This T cell receptor beta chain is from a study of human T cells and chemical hapten exposure (dated by TCRdb to the early 2020s). Regarding the research as a whole: For sensitization, 2% DPC in acetone was applied to a roughly 2 cm by roughly 2 cm area of upper inner arm skin. Patch testing was performed on the upper back with Finn chambers containing 0.01% DPC, and the patch tests were scored after 6 days according to International Contact Dermatitis Research Group standards. Throughout the study period of around 25 weeks, patients also received therapeutic DPC doses to the scalp every week. Peripheral blood TCR repertoire changes were tracked in vivo in alopecia patients during primary and secondary sensitization to the hapten diphenylcyclopropenone (DPC). Roughly 30 alopecia patients provided blood for TCR sequencing at one to four time points (pre-sensitization, 2, 6 and 24 weeks). Libraries were pooled for sequencing, and variation in per-sample TCR yields was attributed mainly to small differences in library volumes within the pool. Blood was sampled from patients pre-sensitization (week 0) and at 2, 6 and about 24 weeks after DPC sensitization. Most of the patients in the cohort were female, and the cohort covered alopecia areata with under or over 50% scalp involvement, alopecia totalis and alopecia universalis. General conclusions and limits of the study: Compared with pre-sensitization or healthy control sets, expanded TCRs formed significantly more large CDR3 similarity clusters, which is consistent with antigen-driven responses. Patch test score correlated positively with the number of PT1 expanded TCRs, reaching significance at thresholds 8, 16 and 32 but not at 4. Alopecia, a presumed autoimmune disease, was present in all patients, so the immune response of the patients might differ from that of healthy individuals. Repeated subsampling changed both the strength of the expansion versus patch-test correlation and the threshold at which that correlation became significant. The number of TCRs above 1 in 1000 frequency did not change with DPC sensitization; there was no evidence of global repertoire structure alterations.

To prepare the library, RACE was applied. The sample was run on a NextSeq 500. Library preparation attached unique molecular identifiers to individual cDNA molecules for quantitative, reproducible TCR counting. Each blood RNA sample was used to sequence both TCR alpha and TCR beta chains. The authors' analysis ran thus. A median of roughly 100,000 TCRs per sample was observed, with a range of about 20,000 to 750,000. V, J and CDR3 annotation of the TCR reads was performed with the Decombinator software suite. Every sample was subsampled to the same number of TCRs (28,000) for the PS versus PT1 abundance plots. TCRs were defined as expanded if absent before sensitization and observed at least eight times at the 2-week time point. TCRdb itself trimmed the public reads at Q25 with fastp, ran MiXCR and retained productive beta chains. Here each entry gathers all rows of one CDR3 protein and keeps the most common genes and DNA. The V and J calls, along with clone size, are taken from TCRdb and not from the paper's own processing. The sample table contains 100,000 to 120,000 distinct CDR3 sequences; only one count was recorded for less than 40% of them. Around 2.8% of the sample rests with the top ten.

The CDR3 holds 15 amino acids from the cysteine to the phenylalanine. The only DNA kept is the CDR3, 45 bases in frame from the first base. V is reduced by 2 bases and J by 3 bases, leaving a spacing of 12 bases between them. In the paper's terms, the time point label means: patch test 3, about 24 weeks after DPC sensitization. What this sample's treatment or condition label stands for: therapeutic diphenylcyclopropenone sensitization with weekly scalp DPC. At each patch-test visit, blood was drawn before the patch test was applied. Patients were eligible if aged 18 to 70, diagnosed with alopecia and judged suitable for DPC therapy, and pregnant patients were excluded. Total RNA was extracted from unfractionated whole blood collected in Tempus Blood RNA tubes. This clonotype appeared a single time. Its antigen is currently not known. Base qualities are not recorded, but no much larger clone differs from it by a single base.

The V and J segments used are TRBV12-3 or TRBV12-4 and TRBJ2-3; TRBD1 could be the D gene, as 6 bases match. This clonotype was obtained from a man aged 40-55 years with alopecia areata. Some clones in this sample may be carry-over from other donors' samples. Here the sequenced sample was whole blood, taken in connection with sensitization to the hapten diphenylcyclopropenone (DPC). The CDR3 sequence is CASSLIQGQTDTQYF. At the DNA level, the sequence is TGTGCCAGCAGTTTAATTCAGGGACAAACAGATACGCAGTATTTT.